This T cell receptor (beta chain) is from a study of cytomegalovirus exposure and HLA in healthy donors. Researchers ran the PCR with 60 Vbeta and 13 Jbeta primers. The protocol was immunoSEQ multiplex PCR, while the TCRdb copy is restricted to in-frame clones and leaves out a portion. Of 150,000 to 200,000 clones listed, 68% are singletons. The CDR3 totals 14 residues. Trimming shortened V by 0 bases and J by 6 bases, and 9 bases separated the two germline ends. CDR1 is SGHNT and CDR2 is YYREEE in the germline V gene (reference sequence). V and J are TRBV5-4 and TRBJ2-2; D gene uncertain. The sequence derives from a man aged 45 to 65 in good health and CMV-seronegative. Sequencing was done on a sample of PBMCs. In DNA form, the CDR3 reads TGTGCCAGCAGCTTGGAAGTGGCAGCCGGGGAGCTGTTTTTT. Its translation: CASSLEVAAGELFF. Full variable domain (missing parts from reference TRBV5-4 and TRBJ2-2): ETGVTQSPTHLIKTRGQQVTLRCSSQSGHNTVSWYQQALGQGPQFIFQYYREEENGRGNFPPRFSGLQFPNYSSELNVNALELDDSALYLCASSLEVAAGELFFGEGSRLTVL.